This T cell receptor (beta chain) was identified during a study of blood T cell repertoires in COVID-19. Study summary: Whether acute or convalescent, the COVID-19 samples came from the United States, Italy and Spain. T cells, B-cell-depleted T cells, or PBMCs supplied cDNA or gDNA.

Per germline, CDR1 KGHSH and CDR2 LQKENI. The CDR3 runs 17 residues. V was clipped by 3 bases and J by 4 bases; unmatched bases: 9. Original analysis: It was from reference gene primer amplification that nucleated cell counts were estimated. Clones were sequenced by immunoSEQ multiplex PCR, and TCRdb holds only the in-frame ones, with some missing. The V and J calls and the clone size are those of that table, but D and trimming were determined from the DNA. The sample shows around 230,000 clones, 83% of them seen only once. Sequenced material: peripheral blood. The TCR originated in a woman between 50 and 59 years old with acute or convalescent COVID-19. This chain uses TRBV18 with TRBJ2-6; 7 bases are a match to TRBD1. The CDR3 nucleotides read TGTGCCAGCTCACCCCTAACAGGGGCCCCGGGGGCCAACGTCCTGACTTTC. Its protein is CASSPLTGAPGANVLTF.